The T cell receptor beta chain under discussion was sequenced for a study of cytomegalovirus exposure and HLA in healthy donors. Vbeta (60) and Jbeta (13) primers were used in the PCR. Measured with immunoSEQ multiplex PCR; TCRdb has only the in-frame clones, and not every one. The table lists roughly 76,000 clones, 65% to 80% of them singletons. V lost 0 bases and J 6 bases, leaving 14 bases between the germline ends. Looked up from germline, CDR1 is LGHNA and CDR2 is YSLEER. CDR3 length: 15 amino acids. The source material was PBMCs. The chain employs TRBV4-3 and TRBJ1-1, with TRBD1 as a possible D gene (5 bases). The sequence came from a man younger than 40 in good health and CMV-seronegative. The CDR3 protein is CASSQDSTVLAEAFF. The CDR3 coding sequence is TGCGCCAGCAGCCAAGATTCGACAGTTCTGGCTGAAGCTTTCTTT.